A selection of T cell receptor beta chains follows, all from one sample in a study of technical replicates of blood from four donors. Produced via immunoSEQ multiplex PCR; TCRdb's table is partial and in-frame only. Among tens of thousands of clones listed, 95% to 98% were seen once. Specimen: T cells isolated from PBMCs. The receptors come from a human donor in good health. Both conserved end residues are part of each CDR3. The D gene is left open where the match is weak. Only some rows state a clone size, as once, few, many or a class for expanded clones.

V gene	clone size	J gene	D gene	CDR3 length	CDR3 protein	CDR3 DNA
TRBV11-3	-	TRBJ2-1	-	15	CASSLSAGLYNEQFF	TGTGCCAGCAGCTTATCGGCAGGTCTTTACAATGAGCAGTTCTTC
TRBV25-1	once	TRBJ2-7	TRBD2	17	CASSDPGLAGGLREQYF	TGTGCCAGCAGTGATCCGGGACTAGCGGGAGGGCTAAGAGAGCAGTACTTC
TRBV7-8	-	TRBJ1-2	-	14	CASSLYRLTDGYTF	TGTGCCAGCAGCTTGTACCGTCTGACAGATGGCTACACCTTC
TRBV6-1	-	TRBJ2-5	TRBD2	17	CASSEAEAAGVGETQYF	TGTGCCAGCAGTGAAGCGGAAGCTGCGGGAGTGGGGGAAACCCAGTACTTC
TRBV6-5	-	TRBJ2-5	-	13	CASRGQSSATQYF	TGTGCCAGCAGGGGACAATCCTCTGCGACCCAGTACTTC
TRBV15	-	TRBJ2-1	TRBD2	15	CATSPRREGPDEQFF	TGTGCCACCAGCCCGAGGCGGGAGGGCCCCGATGAGCAGTTCTTC
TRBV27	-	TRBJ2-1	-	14	CASSFDSVAHEQFF	TGTGCCAGCAGTTTTGATAGCGTCGCCCATGAGCAGTTCTTC
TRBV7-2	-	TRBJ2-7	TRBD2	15	CASRELAGGAYEQYF	TGTGCCAGCAGGGAGTTAGCGGGTGGGGCCTACGAGCAGTACTTC
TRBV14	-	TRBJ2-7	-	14	CASSRSIGAGEQYF	TGTGCCAGCAGCCGAAGCATAGGGGCCGGGGAGCAGTACTTC
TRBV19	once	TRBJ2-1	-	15	CASSETGTSYNEQFF	TGTGCCAGTAGTGAGACAGGCACCTCCTACAATGAGCAGTTCTTC
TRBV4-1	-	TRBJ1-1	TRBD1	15	CASSQIQTGRTEAFF	TGCGCCAGCAGCCAAATTCAGACAGGGCGGACTGAAGCTTTCTTT
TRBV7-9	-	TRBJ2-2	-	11	CASSLPGELFF	TGTGCCAGCAGCTTACCTGGGGAGCTGTTTTTT
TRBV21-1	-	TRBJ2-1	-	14	CASSQRYSDNEQFF	TGTGCCAGCAGCCAACGATACTCTGACAATGAGCAGTTCTTC
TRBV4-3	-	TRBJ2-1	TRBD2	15	CASSLGLALYNEQFF	TGCGCCAGCAGCCTGGGACTAGCACTTTACAATGAGCAGTTCTTC
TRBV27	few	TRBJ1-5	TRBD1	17	CASSFVGTGRLNQPQHF	TGTGCCAGCAGTTTTGTTGGGACAGGGAGACTTAATCAGCCCCAGCATTTT
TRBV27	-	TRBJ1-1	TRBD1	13	CAAQTGLNTEAFF	TGTGCCGCTCAGACAGGGTTGAACACTGAAGCTTTCTTT
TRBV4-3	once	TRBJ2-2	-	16	CASSRGEDRYTGELFF	TGCGCCAGCAGCCGAGGCGAGGACAGATACACCGGGGAGCTGTTTTTT
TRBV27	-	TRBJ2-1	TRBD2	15	CASRWGLAAPNEQFF	TGTGCCAGCAGATGGGGACTAGCGGCTCCCAATGAGCAGTTCTTC
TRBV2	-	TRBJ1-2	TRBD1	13	CASSHQTGGGYTF	TGTGCCAGCAGTCATCAGACAGGGGGTGGCTACACCTTC
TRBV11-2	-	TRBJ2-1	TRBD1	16	CASSPNYGTGNNEQFF	TGTGCCAGCAGCCCTAACTATGGGACAGGGAACAATGAGCAGTTCTTC
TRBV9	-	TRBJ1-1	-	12	CASSTGGTEAFF	TGTGCCAGCAGCACCGGGGGAACTGAAGCTTTCTTT
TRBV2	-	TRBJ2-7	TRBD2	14	CASSQPGLAGEQYF	TGTGCCAGCAGCCAACCCGGACTAGCGGGGGAGCAGTACTTC
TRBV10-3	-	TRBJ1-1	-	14	CAISESTGSTEAFF	TGTGCCATCAGTGAGTCGACAGGAAGCACTGAAGCTTTCTTT
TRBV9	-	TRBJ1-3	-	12	CASSSRTNTIYF	TGTGCCAGCAGCTCCCGGACTAACACCATATATTTT
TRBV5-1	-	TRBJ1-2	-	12	CASSLDSNGYTF	TGCGCCAGCAGCTTGGACAGTAATGGCTACACCTTC
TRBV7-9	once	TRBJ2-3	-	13	CASSPSFPDTQYF	TGTGCCAGCAGCCCGTCGTTCCCAGATACGCAGTATTTT
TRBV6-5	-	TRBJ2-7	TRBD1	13	CASSRGGAYEQYF	TGTGCCAGCAGTCGAGGGGGCGCCTACGAGCAGTACTTC
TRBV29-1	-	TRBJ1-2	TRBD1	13	CSVEDDRGYGYTF	TGCAGCGTTGAGGACGACAGGGGCTATGGCTACACCTTC
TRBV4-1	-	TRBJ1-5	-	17	CASSQLASTTLRGSQHF	TGCGCCAGCAGCCAACTGGCCAGCACCACCCTGCGGGGGTCCCAGCATTTT
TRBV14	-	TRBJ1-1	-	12	CASSQDRSEAFF	TGTGCCAGCAGCCAAGATAGGAGTGAAGCTTTCTTT
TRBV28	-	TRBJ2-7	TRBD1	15	CASSLPWDRGYEQYF	TGTGCCAGCAGTTTACCATGGGACAGGGGCTACGAGCAGTACTTC
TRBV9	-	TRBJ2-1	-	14	CASSVGPAINEQFF	TGTGCCAGCAGCGTAGGCCCAGCGATCAATGAGCAGTTCTTC
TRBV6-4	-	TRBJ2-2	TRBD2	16	CASRSSGSSDTGELFF	TGTGCCAGCAGGAGTAGCGGGAGTTCGGACACCGGGGAGCTGTTTTTT
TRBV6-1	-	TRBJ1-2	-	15	CASTLGEGEGYGYTF	TGTGCCAGCACCCTAGGGGAGGGGGAGGGCTATGGCTACACCTTC
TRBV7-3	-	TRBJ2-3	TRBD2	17	CASSLSFGGRGADTQYF	TGTGCCAGCAGCTTAAGCTTCGGCGGGAGGGGAGCAGATACGCAGTATTTT